A selection of T cell receptor beta chains follows, all from one sample in a study of cytomegalovirus exposure and HLA in healthy donors. Profiling relied on immunoSEQ multiplex PCR, and the TCRdb table lists in-frame clones only, not all of them. The data contain around 100,000 clones, roughly 74% of them singletons. The specimen sequenced was PBMCs. The receptors originated from a woman aged 40 to 49 in good health and CMV-seronegative. Each CDR3 is given with its conserved first and last residue. A D gene is named only where the DNA matches it firmly. Size values are once, few and many counts, or a class for expanded clones, and some rows have none.

V,J,D,size,DNA,CDR3
TRBV27,TRBJ2-7,.,once,TGTGCCAGCGCCGACAATAACGAGCAGTACTTC,CASADNNEQYF
TRBV6-4,TRBJ2-7,.,once,TGTGCCAGCAGTGAATCCAGGCTCTCCTACGAGCAGTACTTC,CASSESRLSYEQYF
TRBV28,TRBJ2-7,.,.,TGTGCCAGCACCGCGGACTGGCGGGGGCAGTACTTC,CASTADWRGQYF
TRBV28,TRBJ2-5,.,.,TGTGCCAGCAGCCCGATGGGCAGGGGCGAGACCCAGTACTTC,CASSPMGRGETQYF
TRBV19,TRBJ2-7,TRBD1,.,TGTGCCAGTAGTATCCGGGACAGCTATTACGAGCAGTACTTC,CASSIRDSYYEQYF
TRBV5-8,TRBJ1-5,.,once,TGTGCCAGCAGCTTGAGAGATCAGCCCCAGCATTTT,CASSLRDQPQHF
TRBV27,TRBJ2-7,.,.,TGTGCCAGCAGTTTAAACAGGGTCCACGAGCAGTACTTC,CASSLNRVHEQYF
TRBV29-1,TRBJ2-3,.,.,TGCAGCGTTGCGACTGGGGATACGCAGTATTTT,CSVATGDTQYF
TRBV7-9,TRBJ2-2,TRBD2,.,TGTGCCAGCAGCCTACTAGCGGGAGCCGGGGAGCTGTTTTTT,CASSLLAGAGELFF
TRBV19,TRBJ2-6,.,.,TGTGCCACCAACGGAGGACAGTTTGGGGCCAACGTCCTGACTTTC,CATNGGQFGANVLTF
TRBV6-1,TRBJ1-1,TRBD1,once,TGTGCCAGCAGTGGAAACACAGGGGGTCCGAGCACTGAAGCTTTCTTT,CASSGNTGGPSTEAFF
TRBV6-5,TRBJ2-7,TRBD1,few,TGTGCCAGCAGTTACGCCCGGGACAGGGTCTCCTACGAGCAGTACTTC,CASSYARDRVSYEQYF
TRBV10-2,TRBJ2-2,.,.,TGCGCCAGCGGCGGGGGACAAACCACCGGGGAGCTGTTTTTT,CASGGGQTTGELFF
TRBV6-5,TRBJ2-7,TRBD1,.,TGTGCCAGCAGCGGGGGACAGGGGGTTTTGGGCGAGCAGTACTTC,CASSGGQGVLGEQYF
TRBV7-9,TRBJ1-1,.,.,TGTGCCAGCAGCTTCCCCCCAGATGAAGCTTTCTTT,CASSFPPDEAFF
TRBV7-2,TRBJ2-2,TRBD2,few,TGTGCCAGCAGCTTAACAGCGGGAGCCGGGGAGCTGTTTTTT,CASSLTAGAGELFF
TRBV7-2,TRBJ2-3,TRBD2,.,TGTGCCAGCAGCTTAGATGGGGCGGGAGGGCCAGATACGCAGTATTTT,CASSLDGAGGPDTQYF
TRBV18,TRBJ2-5,TRBD1,.,TGTGCCAGCTCACCACCCGGGACAGGGTTTGGAGCAAGAGAGACCCAGTACTTC,CASSPPGTGFGARETQYF
TRBV5-1,TRBJ2-7,.,.,TGCGCCAGCAGCTTGGCCAACCCTAGTGGCTCCCACGAGCAGTACTTC,CASSLANPSGSHEQYF
TRBV11-2,TRBJ1-1,.,.,TGTGCCAGCAGCCCCCCGAGGGAAGCTTTCTTT,CASSPPREAFF
TRBV10-2,TRBJ1-6,.,.,TGCGCCAGCAGTGAGTCGACGGGGTCACCCCTCCACTTT,CASSESTGSPLHF
TRBV11-3,TRBJ1-3,TRBD1,.,TGTGCCAGCAGCTTGGGAACAGGGGCTGGAAACACCATATATTTT,CASSLGTGAGNTIYF
TRBV7-2,TRBJ1-2,.,.,TGTGCCAGCAGCTTAGCGCATAAGACAGGACGGCATGGCTACACCTTC,CASSLAHKTGRHGYTF
TRBV6-6,TRBJ2-1,.,few,TGTGCCAGCAGTCCTCTTGAGGGCTCCTACAATGAGCAGTTCTTC,CASSPLEGSYNEQFF
TRBV7-8,TRBJ2-5,TRBD1,.,TGTGCCAGCAGCTTGGGACAGGCGTACCAAGAGACCCAGTACTTC,CASSLGQAYQETQYF
TRBV7-9,TRBJ2-7,TRBD1,.,TGTGCCAGCAGCAACCCCGGGACAGCCTCCTACGAGCAGTACTTC,CASSNPGTASYEQYF
TRBV4-3,TRBJ2-2,.,.,TGCGCCAGCAGCCAGGAGGACGGGAACACCGGGGAGCTGTTTTTT,CASSQEDGNTGELFF
TRBV6-5,TRBJ1-1,.,.,TGCGCCAGCAGTTATGCGACAGGAATTGAAGCTTTCTTT,CASSYATGIEAFF
TRBV7-9,TRBJ2-7,.,.,TGTTCCAGCAGCTTACAGGTATACGAGCAGTACTTC,CSSSLQVYEQYF
TRBV25-1,TRBJ1-1,.,.,TGTGCCAGCACCGCAACTCCGGGGAACACTGAAGCTTTCTTT,CASTATPGNTEAFF
TRBV28,TRBJ1-4,.,.,TGTGCCAGCAGTTTATGGTCCGATACGTCATCTCCAGGCCTTAATGAAAAACTGTTTTTT,CASSLWSDTSSPGLNEKLFF
TRBV7-6,TRBJ2-1,.,.,TGTGCCAGCAGCGAAGTAGGAGGCTACAATGAGCAGTTCTTC,CASSEVGGYNEQFF
TRBV5-1,TRBJ1-1,.,.,TGCGCCAGCAGCCCCCAGGGCGTAGGGGTGAACACTGAAGCTTTCTTT,CASSPQGVGVNTEAFF